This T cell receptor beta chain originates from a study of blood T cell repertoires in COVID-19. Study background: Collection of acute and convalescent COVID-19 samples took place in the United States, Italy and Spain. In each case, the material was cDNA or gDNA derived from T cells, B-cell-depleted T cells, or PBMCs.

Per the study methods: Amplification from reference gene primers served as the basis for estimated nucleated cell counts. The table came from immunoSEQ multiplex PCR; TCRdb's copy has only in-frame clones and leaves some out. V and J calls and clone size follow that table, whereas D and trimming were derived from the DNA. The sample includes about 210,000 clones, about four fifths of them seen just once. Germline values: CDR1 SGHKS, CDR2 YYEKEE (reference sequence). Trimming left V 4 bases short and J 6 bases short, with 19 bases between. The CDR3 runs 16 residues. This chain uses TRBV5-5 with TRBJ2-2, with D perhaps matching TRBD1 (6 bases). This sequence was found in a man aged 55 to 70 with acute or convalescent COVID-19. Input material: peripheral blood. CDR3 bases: TGTGCCAGCAGCAGCTTACAGGGAAGTGGCGCCGGGGAGCTGTTTTTT. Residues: CASSSLQGSGAGELFF.